This T cell receptor (beta chain) was identified during a study of cytotoxic CD8 clonotypes in ibrutinib-treated CLL. Trimming stripped 3 bases from V and 1 base from J, with 9 bases between. The germline CDR1 and CDR2 sequences are GTSNPN and SVGIG (reference sequence). The CDR3 length is 14 residues. The data were produced by immunoSEQ multiplex PCR, yet TCRdb's version contains in-frame clones alone and is incomplete. The data hold approximately 92,000 clones, with around 77% observed a single time. Source: PBMCs, taken after 24 months of ibrutinib treatment. The clonotype was recovered from a human donor with chronic lymphocytic leukemia. The chain carries TRBV30 and TRBJ2-2; D gene ambiguous. In nucleotides, the CDR3 is TGTGCCTGGAGACGGTGGGAGAACACCGGGGAGCTGTTTTTT. It codes for CAWRRWENTGELFF.